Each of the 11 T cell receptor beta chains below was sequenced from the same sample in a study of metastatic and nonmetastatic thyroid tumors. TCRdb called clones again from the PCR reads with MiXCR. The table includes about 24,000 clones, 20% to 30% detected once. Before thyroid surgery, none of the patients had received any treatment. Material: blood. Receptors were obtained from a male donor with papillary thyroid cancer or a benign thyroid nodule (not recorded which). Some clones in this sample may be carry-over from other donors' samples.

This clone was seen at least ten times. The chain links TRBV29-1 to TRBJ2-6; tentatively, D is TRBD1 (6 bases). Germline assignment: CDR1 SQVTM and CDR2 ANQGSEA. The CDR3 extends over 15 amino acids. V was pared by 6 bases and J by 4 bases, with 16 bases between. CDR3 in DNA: TGCAGCGTCAGACAGGCGTCAACAGGGGCCAACGTCCTGACTTTC. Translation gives CSVRQASTGANVLTF. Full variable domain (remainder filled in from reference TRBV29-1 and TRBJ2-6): SAVISQKPSRDICQRGTSLTIQCQVDSQVTMMFWYRQQPGQSLTLIATANQGSEATYESGFVIDKFPISRPNLTFSTLTVSNMSPEDSSIYLCSVRQASTGANVLTFGAGSRLTVL.

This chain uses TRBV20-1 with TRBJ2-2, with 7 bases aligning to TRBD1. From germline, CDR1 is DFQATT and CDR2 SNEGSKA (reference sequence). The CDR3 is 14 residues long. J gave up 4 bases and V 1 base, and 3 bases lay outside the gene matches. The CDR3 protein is CSARGDSLTGELFF. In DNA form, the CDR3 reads TGCAGTGCTAGAGGGGACAGCCTCACCGGGGAGCTGTTTTTT.

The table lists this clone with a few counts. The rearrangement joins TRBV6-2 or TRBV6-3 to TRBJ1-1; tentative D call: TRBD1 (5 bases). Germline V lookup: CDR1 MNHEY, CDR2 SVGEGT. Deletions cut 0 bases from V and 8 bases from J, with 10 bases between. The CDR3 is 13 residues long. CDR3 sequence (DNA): TGTGCCAGCAGTTACTCTGGGGCAGGGGAAGCTTTCTTT. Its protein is CASSYSGAGEAFF.

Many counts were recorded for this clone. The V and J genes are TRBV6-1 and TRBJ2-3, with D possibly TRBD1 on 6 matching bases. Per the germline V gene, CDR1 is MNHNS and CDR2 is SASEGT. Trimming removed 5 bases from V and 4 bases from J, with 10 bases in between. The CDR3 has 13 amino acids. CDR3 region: CASSRGSPDTQYF. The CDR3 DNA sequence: TGTGCCAGCAGTAGGGGGAGTCCAGATACGCAGTATTTT.

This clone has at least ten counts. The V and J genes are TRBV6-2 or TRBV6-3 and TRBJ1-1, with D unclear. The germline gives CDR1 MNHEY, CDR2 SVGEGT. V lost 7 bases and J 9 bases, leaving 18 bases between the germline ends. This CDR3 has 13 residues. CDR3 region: CASILPGNFQAFF. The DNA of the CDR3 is TGTGCCAGCATTCTACCGGGAAACTTTCAAGCTTTCTTT.

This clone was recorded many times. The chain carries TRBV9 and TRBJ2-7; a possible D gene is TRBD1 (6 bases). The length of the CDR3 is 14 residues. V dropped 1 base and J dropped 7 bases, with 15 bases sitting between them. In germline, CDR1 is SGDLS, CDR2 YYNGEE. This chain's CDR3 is CASSVSDRPTEQYF. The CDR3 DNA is TGTGCCAGCAGCGTATCGGACAGACCTACTGAGCAGTACTTC.

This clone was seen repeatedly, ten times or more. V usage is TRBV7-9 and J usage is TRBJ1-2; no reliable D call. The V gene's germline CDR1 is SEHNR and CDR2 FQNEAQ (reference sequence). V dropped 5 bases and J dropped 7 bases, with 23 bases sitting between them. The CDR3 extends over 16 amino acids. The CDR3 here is CASSQKDWTGKGGYTF. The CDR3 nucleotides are TGTGCCAGCAGCCAAAAAGACTGGACGGGAAAAGGTGGCTACACCTTC.

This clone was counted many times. CDR3 bases: TGTGCCAGCAGCCACGCTAGCGGGAGCCACAATGAGCAGTTCTTC. Translation gives CASSHASGSHNEQFF. J is TRBJ2-1 and V is TRBV5-5; the match to TRBD2 covers 10 bases. CDR1 and CDR2 from the germline V gene are SGHKS and YYEKEE (reference sequence). The V and J ends lost 4 bases and 5 bases, in that order; junction bases with no gene match: 6. The CDR3 is 15 amino acids.

The DNA for the CDR3 is TGTGCCAGCAGCTTAGCCCAACACACAGATACGCAGTATTTT. It translates to CASSLAQHTDTQYF. The chain has TRBV7-9 and TRBJ2-3; D gene uncertain. The CDR3 length is 14 residues. V was pared by 0 bases and J by 2 bases, with 6 bases between. CDR1 and CDR2 (germline): SEHNR, FQNEAQ (reference sequence).

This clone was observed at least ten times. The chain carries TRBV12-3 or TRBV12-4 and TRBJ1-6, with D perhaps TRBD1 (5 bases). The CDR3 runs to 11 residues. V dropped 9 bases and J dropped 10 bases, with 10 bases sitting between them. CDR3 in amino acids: CASQGGSPLHF. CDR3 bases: TGTGCCAGTCAGGGCGGGTCACCCCTCCACTTT.

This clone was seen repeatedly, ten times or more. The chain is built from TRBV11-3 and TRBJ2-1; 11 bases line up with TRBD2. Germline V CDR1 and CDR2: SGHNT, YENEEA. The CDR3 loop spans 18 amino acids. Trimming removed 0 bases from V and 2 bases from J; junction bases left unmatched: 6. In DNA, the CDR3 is TGTGCCAGCAGCTTAGAAGGAGGGACTAGCGGAACCTACAATGAGCAGTTCTTC. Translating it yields CASSLEGGTSGTYNEQFF.